The present T cell receptor (beta chain) was sequenced within a study of identical twins. Study-level findings and limits: Weaker excess twin sharing was seen among beta out-of-frame sequences. Abundant beta clonotypes from cord blood bore fewer insertions; memory repertoires lacked this pattern.

This clonotype was counted a few times. Its specificity is unknown. Germline V CDR1 and CDR2: SGHTS, YDEGEE. Trimming pared 4 bases from V and 5 bases from J, leaving 12 bases between. The CDR3 consists of 13 residues. Each CDR3 protein is one row after TCRdb ran MiXCR on the 5' RACE reads. The sample includes hundreds of thousands of distinct CDR3 sequences, 15% to 20% of them seen just once. Healthy Caucasians provided all donations. Another study also made use of these data, one on T cells expressing NK-cell markers.

Specimen: PBMCs. The clonotype originates from a woman between 18 and 30 years old in good health. V and J are TRBV5-8 and TRBJ2-5; tentatively, D is TRBD2 (5 bases). This CDR3 is CASSEDERETQYF. For the CDR3, the DNA is TGTGCCAGCAGCGAGGATGAGCGGGAGACCCAGTACTTC.